Sequencing of this TCR beta chain was carried out in a study of radiotherapy plus CTLA-4 blockade in lung cancer. Comments on this clone: Its target is unknown.

Data came from immunoSEQ multiplex PCR; TCRdb stores just in-frame clones and leaves some out. The sample shows roughly 50,000 clones, 84% of them seen only once. Points from the study as a whole: Early clone dynamics of blood T cells, plus interferon-beta, reportedly predicted response best. Blood-borne expansion of tumor-derived TCR clones followed radiotherapy plus ipilimumab.

The study treated chemo-refractory metastatic non-small-cell lung cancer patients with focal radiation plus ipilimumab CTLA-4 blockade. This CDR3 has 14 amino acids. Looked up from germline, CDR1 is SGDLS and CDR2 is YYNGEE. The trim removed 6 bases at V and 4 bases at J, leaving 5 bases unmatched. The V gene is TRBV9, the J gene TRBJ1-2; 11 bases map to TRBD1. The sequencing here drew on peripheral blood, taken from a patient treated with radiotherapy plus ipilimumab. The receptor was derived from a human donor with non-small cell lung cancer whose response to radiotherapy plus ipilimumab could not be evaluated. CDR3 in DNA: TGTGCCAGCACCTGGGACAGGGGGAGCTATGGCTACACCTTC. Residues: CASTWDRGSYGYTF.